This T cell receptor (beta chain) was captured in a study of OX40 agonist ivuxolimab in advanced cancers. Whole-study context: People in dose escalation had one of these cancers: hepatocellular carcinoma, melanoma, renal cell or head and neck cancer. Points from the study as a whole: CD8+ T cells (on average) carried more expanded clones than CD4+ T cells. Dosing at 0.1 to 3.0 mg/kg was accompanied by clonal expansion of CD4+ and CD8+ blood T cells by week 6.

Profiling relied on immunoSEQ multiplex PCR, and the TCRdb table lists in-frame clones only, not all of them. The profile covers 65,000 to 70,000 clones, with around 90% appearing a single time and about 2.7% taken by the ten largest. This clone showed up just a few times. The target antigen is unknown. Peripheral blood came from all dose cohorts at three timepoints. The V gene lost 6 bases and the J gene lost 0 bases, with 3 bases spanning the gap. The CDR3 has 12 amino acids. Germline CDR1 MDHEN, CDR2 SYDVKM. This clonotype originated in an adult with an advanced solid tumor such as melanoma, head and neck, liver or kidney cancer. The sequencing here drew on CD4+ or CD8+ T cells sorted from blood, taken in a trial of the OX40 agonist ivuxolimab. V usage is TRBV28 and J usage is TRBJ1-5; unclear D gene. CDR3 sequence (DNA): TGTGCCAGCAGGGTTAGCAATCAGCCCCAGCATTTT. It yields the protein CASRVSNQPQHF.